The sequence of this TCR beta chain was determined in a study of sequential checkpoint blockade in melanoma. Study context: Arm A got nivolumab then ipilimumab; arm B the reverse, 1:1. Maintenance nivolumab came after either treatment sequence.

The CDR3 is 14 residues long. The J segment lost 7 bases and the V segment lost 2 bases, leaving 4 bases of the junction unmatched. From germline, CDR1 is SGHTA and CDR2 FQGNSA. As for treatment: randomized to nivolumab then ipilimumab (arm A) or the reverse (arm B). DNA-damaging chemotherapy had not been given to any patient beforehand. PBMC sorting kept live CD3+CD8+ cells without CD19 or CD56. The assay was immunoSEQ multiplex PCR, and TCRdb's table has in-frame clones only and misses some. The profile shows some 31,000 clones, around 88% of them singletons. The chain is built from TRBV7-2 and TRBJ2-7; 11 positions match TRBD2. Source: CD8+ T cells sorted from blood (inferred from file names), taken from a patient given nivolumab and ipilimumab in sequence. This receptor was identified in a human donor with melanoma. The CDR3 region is CASSLLAGGGEQYF. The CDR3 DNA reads TGTGCCAGCAGCTTACTAGCGGGAGGCGGAGAGCAGTACTTC.